This TCR beta chain was sequenced in a study of shared clonotypes between healthy human individuals. The authors loaded around 190 ng DNA, about 30,000 T cell genomes, into sorted-subset replicate PCRs. Produced via immunoSEQ multiplex PCR; TCRdb's table is partial and in-frame only. The sample shows roughly 1,500,000 clones, approximately 98% of them seen only once. Notes on this clone: Antigen specificity is unknown.

The CDR3 loop spans 14 amino acids. Germline values: CDR1 MGHRA, CDR2 YSYEKL. V was shortened by 0 bases and J by 6 bases, with 9 bases between the two germline ends. Findings and limits, study-wide: Owing to a small donor count, the genetic and exposure-history diversity represented was limited. A reduction in generation probabilities was seen for non-shared clonotypes relative to those shared by all four donors.

The chain couples TRBV4-1 to TRBJ2-1; the D is unclear. The receptor's source is a man aged 25-40 years in good health. The sample comprised naive CD4+ T cells sorted from blood. Subset given: CD45RA+ positively selected. The CDR3 DNA reads TGCGCCAGCAGCCAAGACGCCAGACTCAATGAGCAGTTCTTC. As protein: CASSQDARLNEQFF.